This T cell receptor beta chain was identified in a study of shared clonotypes between healthy human individuals. Study in general: Samples came from a couple of female and a few male donors aged 18 to 49.

Naive CD4+ cells were CD45RA-selected; the remaining cells were memory. About this clone itself: Its target is not known.

Points from the study as a whole: Roughly 4.6% of naive CD4 clonotypes were common to a handful of donors.

An even split of each subset's genomic DNA across several immunoSEQ plates was performed. Sequencing was performed with immunoSEQ multiplex PCR; in TCRdb, only in-frame clones are kept and a portion is missing. The table lists 1.6 million or so clones, just under 99% of them singletons, with approximately 0.38% in the top ten. This receptor was identified in a man aged 25-45 years in good health. Sample: naive CD4+ T cells sorted from blood. As for subset: CD45RA+ positively selected.

The CDR3 spells CASARTSGTDTQYF. For the CDR3, the DNA is TGTGCCAGCGCACGGACTAGCGGCACAGATACGCAGTATTTT. The chain is built from TRBV18 and TRBJ2-3; 9 nucleotides align to TRBD2. CDR1 and CDR2 from the germline V gene are KGHSH and LQKENI. J lost 1 base, V lost 8 bases, and 4 bases had no gene match. The CDR3 loop spans 14 amino acids.